A single T cell receptor beta chain is shown here with its context. Its antigen is currently unknown. The sample comes from a study of T-cell memory formation after mild COVID-19. Study-wide results and limits: Clones from the second wave (peaking day 37) had unconfirmed SARS-CoV-2 specificity.

MiXCR, run by TCRdb on the 5' RACE reads, gives a single entry per CDR3 protein. This sample has tens of thousands of distinct CDR3 sequences; approximately 12% occur once, and the top ten carry approximately 25%. The germline V gene encodes CDR1 SGHDT and CDR2 YYEEEE. J lost 4 bases, V lost 2 bases, and 14 bases had no gene match. The CDR3 extends over 20 amino acids. This clonotype was obtained from a man between 18 and 29 years old who had mild COVID-19 (a few samples of this study predate the infection). Cell type and time point are not known. Sequencing was performed on PBMCs or a T cell subset sorted from them (not recorded which). This chain joins TRBV5-6 and TRBJ2-3; 15 nucleotides agree with TRBD2. The CDR3 protein is CASSFSSGLAGGLVADTQYF. The CDR3 region has the DNA TGTGCCAGCAGCTTCTCTTCAGGACTAGCGGGGGGGCTCGTCGCAGATACGCAGTATTTT. The full variable domain, with the rest looked up from reference TRBV5-6 and TRBJ2-3, is DAGVTQSPTHLIKTRGQQVTLRCSPKSGHDTVSWYQQALGQGPQFIFQYYEEEERQRGNFPDRFSGHQFPNYSSELNVNALLLGDSALYLCASSFSSGLAGGLVADTQYFGPGTRLTVL.